This record covers a single T cell receptor beta chain. This record belongs to a study of STAT5B mutations in CD4+ large granular lymphocyte leukemia. TCRdb's table, derived via immunoSEQ multiplex PCR, lists solely in-frame clones and lacks some. The repertoire has fewer than 35,000 clones, approximately 76% of them found once; the top ten carry more than 0.35%. The clonotype originates from a human donor in good health. Sequenced input: CD4+ T cells from blood buffy coats.

The CDR3 sequence: CASSLDGQGYEQYF. CDR3 in DNA: TGTGCCAGCAGCCTAGACGGACAGGGGTACGAGCAGTACTTC. The V call is TRBV28, the J call TRBJ2-7, with 9 bases fitting TRBD1. Germline assignment: CDR1 MDHEN and CDR2 SYDVKM. Trimming at V came to 6 bases and at J to 4 bases, leaving 7 bases not matched to a gene. This CDR3 contains 14 residues.